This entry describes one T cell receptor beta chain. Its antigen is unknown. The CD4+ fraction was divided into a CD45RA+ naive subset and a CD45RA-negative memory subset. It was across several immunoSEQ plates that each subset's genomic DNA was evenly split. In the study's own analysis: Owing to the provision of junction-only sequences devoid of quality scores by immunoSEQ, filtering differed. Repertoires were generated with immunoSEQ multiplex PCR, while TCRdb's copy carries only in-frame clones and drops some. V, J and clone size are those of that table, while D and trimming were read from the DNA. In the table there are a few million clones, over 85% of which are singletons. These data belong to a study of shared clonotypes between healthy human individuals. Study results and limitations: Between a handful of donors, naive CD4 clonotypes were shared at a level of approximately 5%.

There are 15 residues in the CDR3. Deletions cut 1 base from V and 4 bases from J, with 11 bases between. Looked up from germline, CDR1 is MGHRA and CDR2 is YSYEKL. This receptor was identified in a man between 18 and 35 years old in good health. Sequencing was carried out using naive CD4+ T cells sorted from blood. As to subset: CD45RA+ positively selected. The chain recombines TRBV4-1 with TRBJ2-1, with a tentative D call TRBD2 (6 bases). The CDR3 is CASSQAGGAYNEQFF. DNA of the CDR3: TGCGCCAGCAGCCAAGCAGGAGGGGCGTACAATGAGCAGTTCTTC.